This T cell receptor (beta chain) was obtained from a study of T-cell reconstitution after alpha-beta-depleted transplantation in children. Trimming cost V 1 base and J 4 bases, with 20 bases left between them. The CDR3 has 18 amino acids. Unique molecular identifiers were used to barcode this TCRbeta library. Each CDR3 protein is one row after TCRdb ran MiXCR on the PCR reads. The repertoire holds approximately 590,000 distinct CDR3 sequences, with about 10% as singletons. The chain joins TRBV12-3 or TRBV12-4 to TRBJ2-1, with D possibly TRBD2 on 5 matching bases. The clonotype comes from a human donor who donated a stem cell graft to a child with acute myeloid leukemia. The source was PBMCs from the stem cell graft donor, collected from the stem cell graft. DNA of the CDR3: TGTGCCAGCAGTTTAGGTGAAGTGGGAGTGTTAGGGTACAATGAGCAGTTCTTC. This gives the protein CASSLGEVGVLGYNEQFF.